The 31 T cell receptor beta chains listed next were all sequenced from one sample in a study of blood T cell repertoires in COVID-19. Only in-frame clones appear in the TCRdb table, and some are missing; sequencing was by immunoSEQ multiplex PCR. The table shows 150,000 to 200,000 clones, with over 80% occurring only once. Material for sequencing was peripheral blood. These receptors were obtained from a man between 60 and 75 years old with COVID-19, enrolled during active disease.

V is TRBV14 and J is TRBJ2-4, with 9 bases fitting TRBD1. Germline-derived CDR1 and CDR2 are SGHDN and FVKESK. CDR3 size: 17 residues. The V segment lost 2 bases and the J segment 0 bases; nucleotides outside the gene matches: 5. CDR3 coding DNA: TGTGCCAGCAGCCAATTTGGGACAGGGAAAGCCAAAAACATTCAGTACTTC. Residues: CASSQFGTGKAKNIQYF.

About this clone: This sample includes further DNA sequences coding for the same CDR3. V gene TRBV5-1 combines with J gene TRBJ2-7, with D possibly matching TRBD2 (6 bases). CDR3 length equals 15 residues. CDR1 is SGHRS and CDR2 is YFSETQ in the germline V gene. V was trimmed by 2 bases and J by 0 bases, leaving 12 bases between them. CDR3 sequence: CASSFGGTSSYEQYF. The CDR3 nucleotides are TGCGCCAGCAGCTTTGGGGGGACCAGCTCCTACGAGCAGTACTTC. Supplemented by reference TRBV5-1 and TRBJ2-7, the full variable domain reads KAGVTQTPRYLIKTRGQQVTLSCSPISGHRSVSWYQQTPGQGLQFLFEYFSETQRNKGNFPGRFSGRQFSNSRSEMNVSTLELGDSALYLCASSFGGTSSYEQYFGPGTRLTVT.

The CDR3 coding sequence is TGTGCCAGCAGGGGGACAGGGGGAATGAACACTGAAGCTTTCTTT. It yields the protein CASRGTGGMNTEAFF. The chain joins TRBV28 to TRBJ1-1, with 11 bases identical to TRBD1. The trim removed 6 bases at V and 0 bases at J, leaving 3 bases unmatched. The CDR3 totals 15 residues. Germline-derived CDR1 and CDR2 are MDHEN and SYDVKM.

The J gene is TRBJ2-1, the V gene TRBV24-1; 11 bases fit TRBD2. Germline-derived CDR1 and CDR2 are KGHDR and SFDVKD. The CDR3 runs to 17 residues. V lost 3 bases, J lost 5 bases, and 8 bases stayed unmatched. The CDR3 nucleotides read TGTGCCACCAGTGATGGACAACTAGCGGGAGCTGACAATGAGCAGTTCTTC. Encoded protein: CATSDGQLAGADNEQFF.

The rearrangement joins TRBV5-4 to TRBJ2-5, with 13 bases lining up with TRBD2. This CDR3 is 17 amino acids long. CDR1 and CDR2 from the germline V gene are SGHNT and YYREEE (reference sequence). With 5 bases clipped from V and 5 bases from J, the junction kept 12 bases outside the gene matches. In DNA, the CDR3 is TGTGCCAGCAGTTATAGACTAGCGGGAGGATATGGTGAGACCCAGTACTTC. Its protein is CASSYRLAGGYGETQYF. Using reference TRBV5-4 and TRBJ2-5 for the parts outside the CDR3, the full variable domain is ETGVTQSPTHLIKTRGQQVTLRCSSQSGHNTVSWYQQALGQGPQFIFQYYREEENGRGNFPPRFSGLQFPNYSSELNVNALELDDSALYLCASSYRLAGGYGETQYFGPGTRLLVL.

This clone was counted a single time. J is TRBJ2-5 and V is TRBV14; D is possibly TRBD1 (6 bases). This CDR3 has 17 residues. Trimming took 1 base from V and 1 from J, leaving 16 bases between them. Germline assignment: CDR1 SGHDN and CDR2 FVKESK. CDR3 sequence: CASSQGRLGHSQETQYF. The CDR3 bases are TGTGCCAGCAGCCAAGGTCGGCTGGGACACTCCCAAGAGACCCAGTACTTC.

This chain links TRBV7-2 with TRBJ1-5; 9 nucleotides match TRBD1. CDR1 is SGHTA, CDR2 FQGNSA, per germline. The CDR3 contains 16 residues. V dropped 3 bases and J dropped 4; count of bases not matched to a gene: 7. The CDR3 bases are TGTGCCAGCAGCTTGGCCGGGACAGGGCGAAATCAGCCCCAGCATTTT. Its protein product is CASSLAGTGRNQPQHF.

In its sample, this clone was seen many times. The chain has TRBV18 and TRBJ1-6; D unresolved. The germline V gene encodes CDR1 KGHSH and CDR2 LQKENI. CDR3 length equals 15 residues. V lost 5 bases, J lost 8 bases, and 16 bases lay in between. CDR3 in DNA: TGTGCCAGCTCATCCGAAGGCGGGTGGGATTCACCCCTCCACTTT. Amino acids: CASSSEGGWDSPLHF.

V and J are TRBV7-8 and TRBJ1-5, with 8 bases fitting TRBD1. CDR1 and CDR2 from the germline V gene are SGHVS and FQNEAQ. Trimming took 4 bases from V and 6 from J; bases not matched to a gene: 5. CDR3 length equals 14 residues. Written as DNA, the CDR3 is TGTGCCAGCAGCTCAAACAGGGGGGTTCAGCCCCAGCATTTT. It yields the protein CASSSNRGVQPQHF.

The CDR3 here is CASSVDWPGETQYF. CDR3 DNA: TGTGCCAGCAGCGTAGACTGGCCAGGGGAGACCCAGTACTTC. The chain uses TRBV9 and TRBJ2-5; maybe TRBD1 (5 bases). Germline-derived CDR1 and CDR2 are SGDLS and YYNGEE. Deletions cut 0 bases from V and 5 bases from J, with 11 bases between. This CDR3 has 14 residues. Variable domain in full (rest from reference TRBV9 and TRBJ2-5): DSGVTQTPKHLITATGQRVTLRCSPRSGDLSVYWYQQSLDQGLQFLIQYYNGEERAKGNILERFSAQQFPDLHSELNLSSLELGDSALYFCASSVDWPGETQYFGPGTRLLVL.

The J gene is TRBJ2-3, the V gene TRBV10-3; no clear D gene. Trimming left V 3 bases short and J 11 bases short, with 12 bases between. The CDR3 spans 12 residues. CDR1 is ENHRY and CDR2 is SYGVKD in the germline V gene. CDR3 residues: CAISEQLTWQYF. In DNA, the CDR3 is TGTGCCATCAGTGAACAGCTAACCTGGCAGTATTTT.

The chain carries TRBV5-1 and TRBJ2-2, with D possibly matching TRBD1 (6 bases). Per the germline V gene, CDR1 is SGHRS and CDR2 is YFSETQ. The V end lost 5 bases, the J end lost 4 bases, and 18 bases lay between the germline ends. This CDR3 has 16 residues. The CDR3 loop is CASSSPGTRSTGELFF. CDR3 DNA: TGCGCCAGCAGTTCCCCCGGGACAAGATCCACCGGGGAGCTGTTTTTT.

V is TRBV19 and J is TRBJ2-5, with 12 nucleotides matching TRBD1. With 3 bases clipped from V and 4 bases from J, the junction kept 9 bases outside the gene matches. The CDR3 has 17 residues. The germline CDR1 and CDR2 sequences are LNHDA and SQIVND (reference sequence). The CDR3 DNA reads TGTGCCAGTAGTATTCACCTGGGACAGGGGGCAGGAGAGACCCAGTACTTC. Its translation is CASSIHLGQGAGETQYF.

This chain uses TRBV20-1 with TRBJ2-5; TRBD2 agrees at 7 bases. J was trimmed by 2 bases and V by 3 bases; bases with no gene match: 3. Per the germline V gene, CDR1 is DFQATT and CDR2 is SNEGSKA (reference sequence). The CDR3 runs 13 residues. The CDR3 reads CSASYGRQETQYF. In DNA, the CDR3 is TGCAGTGCTAGTTACGGGAGGCAAGAGACCCAGTACTTC.

This chain links TRBV30 with TRBJ1-6; 9 bases line up with TRBD1. The germline CDR1 and CDR2 sequences are GTSNPN and SVGIG (reference sequence). The CDR3 covers 18 residues. V shed 4 bases and J 7 bases; nucleotides not matched to a gene: 17. In DNA, the CDR3 is TGTGCCTGGAATAGGGACAGGGCAGCGAACAGTTTAAATTCACCCCTCCACTTT. Its protein is CAWNRDRAANSLNSPLHF.

The CDR3: CASSGRTGVNTEAFF. The CDR3 coding sequence is TGTGCCAGCAGCGGTCGGACAGGGGTGAACACTGAAGCTTTCTTT. The chain has TRBV14 and TRBJ1-1, with 9 bases lining up with TRBD1. This CDR3 has 15 amino acids. V lost 5 bases and J lost 0; bases outside the gene matches: 4. The germline V gene has CDR1 SGHDN and CDR2 FVKESK.

The chain carries TRBV7-8 and TRBJ2-7, with D perhaps TRBD2 (6 bases). The CDR3 totals 13 residues. The V end lost 5 bases, the J end lost 3 bases, and 11 bases lay between the germline ends. In germline, CDR1 is SGHVS, CDR2 FQNEAQ. The CDR3 sequence is CASSAGPRYEQYF. The DNA of the CDR3 is TGTGCCAGCAGCGCGGGACCGCGCTACGAGCAGTACTTC.

With respect to this clone: The sample holds other DNA sequences that translate to the same CDR3. The chain couples TRBV12-3 or TRBV12-4 to TRBJ1-1; D perhaps matches TRBD1 (5 bases). CDR3 length equals 13 residues. Trimming took 6 bases from V and 2 from J, leaving 10 bases between them. The CDR3 nucleotides read TGTGCCAGCAGCCCCACAGGAAACACTGAAGCTTTCTTT. Translation gives CASSPTGNTEAFF.

The chain joins TRBV7-9 to TRBJ1-5; TRBD1 matches 8 bases. CDR1 and CDR2 from the germline V gene are SEHNR and FQNEAQ (reference sequence). The CDR3 spans 15 residues. V was clipped by 5 bases and J by 2 bases; unmatched bases: 5. CDR3 in amino acids: CASSPGQGRNQPQHF. The CDR3 bases are TGTGCCAGCAGCCCTGGACAGGGACGCAATCAGCCCCAGCATTTT.

The V and J genes are TRBV7-2 and TRBJ1-3; D might be TRBD1 (5 bases). Germline lookup yields CDR1 SGHTA and CDR2 FQGNSA. The CDR3 spans 17 residues. Trimming shortened V by 4 bases and J by 0 bases, and 16 bases separated the two germline ends. CDR3 sequence reads: CASSSRAGGYSGNTIYF. CDR3 in DNA: TGTGCCAGCAGCTCCCGGGCGGGGGGGTACTCTGGAAACACCATATATTTT.

The chain combines TRBV28 with TRBJ1-5, with a weak D call TRBD1 (6 bases). Per the germline V gene, CDR1 is MDHEN and CDR2 is SYDVKM. The ends were cut back, 7 bases at V and 0 bases at J, with 22 bases in the middle. The CDR3 has 18 amino acids. Here the CDR3 reads CASKRPGTRTYSNQPQHF. The CDR3 DNA follows: TGTGCCAGCAAGCGGCCAGGGACAAGAACATATAGCAATCAGCCCCAGCATTTT.

This chain joins TRBV6-6 and TRBJ2-7, with TRBD1 matching over 10 bases. The germline CDR1 and CDR2 sequences are MNHNY and SVGAGI (reference sequence). Trimming cost V 7 bases and J 4 bases; bases outside gene matches: 13. CDR3 length: 16 amino acids. The CDR3 here is CASTLQLGQGKYEQYF. The CDR3 coding sequence is TGTGCCAGCACCCTACAACTGGGACAGGGGAAGTACGAGCAGTACTTC.

The chain recombines TRBV11-2 with TRBJ1-6; D uncertain. The germline CDR1 and CDR2 sequences are SGHAT and FQNNGV. V was shortened by 1 base and J by 2 bases, with 12 bases between the two germline ends. CDR3 length: 17 residues. CDR3 sequence reads: CASSLVLGGTYNSPLHF. The CDR3 coding sequence is TGTGCCAGCAGCTTAGTATTGGGAGGGACCTATAATTCACCCCTCCACTTT.

The chain links TRBV28 to TRBJ1-1; no definite D call. Germline V gene lookup returns CDR1 MDHEN and CDR2 SYDVKM. With 8 bases removed from V and 0 bases from J, the gap between germline ends came to 13 bases. This CDR3 is 14 amino acids long. The CDR3, as DNA: TGTGCCAGCGCACCGTGGCAGTTGAACACTGAAGCTTTCTTT. Translation: CASAPWQLNTEAFF.

This chain connects TRBV18 to TRBJ1-4, with no clear D. Per germline, CDR1 KGHSH and CDR2 LQKENI. Trimming pared 2 bases from V and 3 bases from J, leaving 10 bases between. There are 15 residues in the CDR3. The CDR3 is CASSPTRGPNEKLFF. The CDR3 coding sequence is TGTGCCAGCTCACCAACCCGAGGTCCTAATGAAAAACTGTTTTTT.

V is TRBV7-8 and J is TRBJ1-6, with 8 bases aligning to TRBD1. The CDR3 length is 15 residues. Germline-derived CDR1 and CDR2 are SGHVS and FQNEAQ. Unmatched junction bases numbered 5, after V lost 3 bases and J lost 7 bases. DNA for the CDR3: TGTGCCAGCAGCTTCTCTGGGACAGGAAATTCACCCCTCCACTTT. It translates to CASSFSGTGNSPLHF.

The rearrangement joins TRBV6-5 to TRBJ1-2; weak D call: TRBD1 (5 bases). The CDR3 length is 14 residues. Trimming shortened V by 2 bases and J by 6 bases, and 13 bases separated the two germline ends. Germline CDR1 reads MNHEY; CDR2 reads SVGAGI. The CDR3: CASSYRDQGDGYTF. DNA for the CDR3: TGTGCCAGCAGTTACAGGGATCAAGGGGATGGCTACACCTTC.

The J gene is TRBJ2-7, the V gene TRBV11-3; D is possibly TRBD1 (5 bases). The CDR3 is 13 amino acids. The V and J ends lost 2 bases and 6 bases respectively, with 11 bases between them. The germline gives CDR1 SGHNT, CDR2 YENEEA. CDR3 in DNA: TGTGCCAGCAGCTTATCGGCAGGGTTCGAGCAGTACTTC. Protein: CASSLSAGFEQYF.

This chain uses TRBV6-4 with TRBJ1-1; 9 bases map to TRBD1. From germline, CDR1 is MRHNA and CDR2 SNTAGT. The CDR3 loop spans 15 amino acids. V trimming: 6 bases; J trimming: 4 bases; junction bases outside the gene matches: 9. The CDR3 here is CASRLQGALSTEAFF. CDR3 coding DNA: TGTGCCAGCAGACTACAGGGGGCGCTTAGCACTGAAGCTTTCTTT.

The table lists this clone with a count of one. The V and J genes are TRBV19 and TRBJ2-7; 12 nucleotides line up with TRBD1. With 5 bases clipped from V and 7 bases from J, the junction kept 6 bases outside the gene matches. This CDR3 is built from 14 residues. The germline CDR1 and CDR2 sequences are LNHDA and SQIVND (reference sequence). CDR3 region: CASSGGQGAGEQYF. CDR3 DNA: TGTGCCAGTAGTGGGGGACAGGGGGCTGGGGAGCAGTACTTC.

The gene calls are TRBV3-1 (or the pseudogene TRBV3-2) and TRBJ1-1, with D tentatively TRBD1 (6 bases). The CDR3 is made up of 15 amino acids. V dropped 3 bases and J dropped 4 bases, with 15 bases sitting between them. CDR1 and CDR2 (germline): LGHDT, YNNKEL (reference sequence). For the CDR3, the DNA is TGTGCCAGCAGCCAGGCCGGACAGCCCAGCACTGAAGCTTTCTTT. As protein: CASSQAGQPSTEAFF.